This T cell receptor (beta chain) was recovered during a study of CD8 T cells in Susac syndrome. At the level of the study: Treatment at blood withdrawal was none, corticosteroids, or intravenous immunoglobulin alone in Susac syndrome patients.

Findings of the study overall: The CD4+ T cell repertoires of Susac syndrome were found to show no clonal expansion.

The diagnostic criteria were recently defined, and patients with Susac syndrome met them for definite or probable disease. With random hexamers, 0.5 to 1 ug RNA was reverse transcribed. The CDR3 of TCR beta was amplified by immunoSEQ multiplex PCR across 54 Vbeta and 13 Jbeta. TCRdb recomputed calls from the immunoSEQ multiplex PCR reads with MiXCR, one row per CDR3 protein. The table has some 250,000 distinct CDR3 sequences, 90% to 97% seen once. The ends lost 2 bases at V and 7 bases at J; junction bases unmatched: 13. The germline V gene encodes CDR1 SGHVS and CDR2 FNYEAQ. The CDR3 covers 17 residues. On this clonotype itself: Antigen unknown.

The receptor's source is a human donor with Susac syndrome. The sequenced material came from CD4+ T cells from PBMCs. The V call is TRBV7-6, the J call TRBJ2-1; 8 nucleotides agree with TRBD1. The CDR3 DNA sequence: TGTGCCAGCAGCTTATCCCGACGCCGGACAGGGTTGAATGAGCAGTTCTTC. It encodes CASSLSRRRTGLNEQFF.